This paragraph reports one TCR beta chain. This entry comes from a study of blood T cell repertoires in COVID-19. Overall study: From T cells, B-cell-depleted T cells, or PBMCs came the material, which was cDNA or gDNA.

Participants came from some 26 US areas, aged roughly 18 to 89 years. Each participant's cohort was designated according to participant-reported clinical history. Per the original data handling: Amplification of reference gene primers provided the estimated nucleated cell counts. Only in-frame clones appear in the TCRdb table, and some are missing; sequencing was by immunoSEQ multiplex PCR. D and trimming were read from the DNA, whereas the V and J calls and clone size are those reported in that table. Of roughly 250,000 clones in the sample, approximately 90% were seen once. Trimming took off 0 bases at V and 2 bases at J, with 7 bases between the two ends. The V gene's germline CDR1 is SGDLS and CDR2 YYNGEE. The CDR3 has 14 residues.

The rearrangement joins TRBV9 to TRBJ2-3, with D possibly TRBD2 on 5 matching bases. The specimen sequenced was PBMCs or T cells enriched from blood (not recorded which). This clonotype originated in a human donor in a cohort exposed to, infected with or recovered from COVID-19 (not recorded which). The donor label of this sample is uncertain. The CDR3 region has the DNA TGTGCCAGCAGCGTAGGGGAGCTCACAGATACGCAGTATTTT. This gives the protein CASSVGELTDTQYF.